The clone carrying this T cell receptor beta chain was observed a handful of times. What it binds is not known. These data are taken from a study of identical twins. Whole-study findings and limits: Models underestimated how often monozygotic twins shared out-of-frame TCR alpha.

This CDR3 is built from 12 residues. The germline V and J ends were trimmed by 8 bases and 12 bases, with 16 bases remaining between them. TCRdb redid the calling of the 5' RACE reads with MiXCR, one entry per CDR3 protein. The sample yields about 240,000 distinct CDR3 sequences, 6% to 8.5% seen once. This sample was shared with a second study, whose subject was yellow fever vaccine responses in identical twins.

The receptor was isolated from a woman aged 18-30 years in good health. Specimen: CD8+ T cells sorted from blood. V and J are TRBV12-3 or TRBV12-4 and TRBJ1-4; unclear D gene. In DNA form, the CDR3 reads TGTGCCAGCTGCGGACCCCCGAGGGAACTGTTTTTT. It codes for CASCGPPRELFF.